The text below deals with one T cell receptor (beta chain). A single record per CDR3 protein comes from TCRdb applying MiXCR to the RT-PCR reads. The sample has just under 550,000 distinct CDR3 sequences; around 25% are singletons. The data originate from a study of response to subunit inactivated influenza vaccine. The V gene's germline CDR1 is SGHTA and CDR2 FQGNSA. The CDR3 runs 13 residues. Trimming took 1 base from V and 7 from J, leaving 8 bases between them. These same data were also listed under a study on T cells expressing NK-cell markers. That work contributes: With UMIs, 5'RACE template switching was used to make TCR beta cDNA. Within the sequenced cohort of eight donors, seven exhibited HCMV seropositivity and one was seronegative. Several experiments confined sorting to alpha-beta TCR T cells with an anti-gamma-delta TCR antibody. For several donors, these clonotypes were likewise the leading ones in the CD3+CD56-NKG2C+ fraction. What remained unclear was the HCMV specificity of expanded NKG2C+ T cell clones.

The clonotype was recovered from a man over 45 who received an inactivated influenza vaccine. The chain employs TRBV7-2 and TRBJ2-1; D unclear. Sequenced here: CD4+ T cells sorted from PBMCs, sampled 11 to 12 days after vaccination. The DNA of the CDR3 is TGTGCCAGCAGCTTAGTCAAAGAGAATGAGCAGTTCTTC. It translates to CASSLVKENEQFF.